One sample yielded the 8 T cell receptor beta chains listed below, sequenced in a study of T cells in Graves' hyperthyroidism and ophthalmopathy. It was RNA transcripts that yielded the amplified TCR beta CDR3 regions. HTBI primers were the set used in a first-round RT-PCR of the TCR CDR3. TCRdb reanalysed the multiplex PCR reads using MiXCR and keeps one entry per CDR3 protein. The sample carries some 740,000 distinct CDR3 sequences, around 15% recorded once. Sequencing used blood. The receptors derive from a woman aged 18-30 years with Graves' hyperthyroidism.

In its sample, this clonotype was seen a few times. The gene calls are TRBV10-3 and TRBJ2-7; 10 bases match TRBD1. Germline assignment: CDR1 ENHRY and CDR2 SYGVKD. The trim removed 4 bases at V and 4 bases at J, leaving 4 bases unmatched. This CDR3 has 14 amino acids. The DNA of the CDR3 is TGTGCCATCAGTGTTCCGGGACAGGGGTACGAGCAGTACTTC. Protein product: CAISVPGQGYEQYF.

This clonotype has ten or more counts. The chain uses TRBV7-9 and TRBJ2-1; 7 bases match TRBD2. The V segment lost 3 bases and the J segment 7 bases; nucleotides outside the gene matches: 6. Looked up from germline, CDR1 is SEHNR and CDR2 is FQNEAQ (reference sequence). The CDR3 is 14 residues long. The CDR3 sequence: CASSFLPSGNEQFF. The CDR3 DNA follows: TGTGCCAGCAGCTTTTTACCTAGCGGAAATGAGCAGTTCTTC.

This clonotype was observed a few times. The chain couples TRBV20-1 to TRBJ1-2; 7 bases match TRBD1. This CDR3 has 14 residues. V trimming: 2 bases; J trimming: 1 base; junction bases outside the gene matches: 4. Germline CDR1 and CDR2: DFQATT and SNEGSKA (reference sequence). The CDR3: CSARRTGCNYGYTF. DNA for the CDR3: TGCAGTGCTAGAAGGACAGGCTGTAACTATGGCTACACCTTC.

This clonotype occurred a few times. V and J are TRBV5-6 and TRBJ2-5; unclear D gene. Germline CDR1 SGHDT, CDR2 YYEEEE. Trimming shortened V by 1 base and J by 3 bases, and 7 bases separated the two germline ends. This CDR3 contains 13 residues. CDR3: CASSLRTEETQYF. In DNA form, the CDR3 reads TGTGCCAGCAGCTTGCGGACGGAAGAGACCCAGTACTTC.

The gene calls are TRBV12-3 or TRBV12-4 and TRBJ2-1, with 8 nucleotides matching TRBD2. The CDR3 runs to 14 residues. V lost 7 bases and J lost 5; bases outside the gene matches: 7. CDR3 in DNA: TGTGCCAGCACCTCCTCGGGGGGGGACAATGAGCAGTTCTTC. Translating it yields CASTSSGGDNEQFF.

This clonotype appeared many times. The gene calls are TRBV4-3 and TRBJ2-1; TRBD2 might be the D (6 bases). The V end was cut by 1 base, the J end by 8 bases, with 18 bases between. The CDR3 is 16 residues long. Germline lookup yields CDR1 LGHNA and CDR2 YSLEER. This CDR3 is CASSQVGGSPRDEQFF. In DNA, the CDR3 is TGCGCCAGCAGCCAAGTTGGAGGGAGCCCCAGGGATGAGCAGTTCTTC.

This clonotype was recorded a few times. The V and J genes are TRBV7-9 and TRBJ2-1, with TRBD2 identical over 14 bases. The CDR3 covers 16 residues. Germline CDR1 and CDR2: SEHNR and FQNEAQ (reference sequence). V lost 5 bases, J lost 9 bases, and 9 bases stayed unmatched. Written as DNA, the CDR3 is TGTGCCAGCAGCCCCCGACTAGCGGGAGGGAGTAGTGAGCAGTTCTTC. Translated, it gives CASSPRLAGGSSEQFF.

This clonotype was seen ten or more times. The J gene is TRBJ2-1, the V gene TRBV4-1, with a tentative D call TRBD1 (6 bases). Trimming removed 2 bases from V and 2 bases from J, with 7 bases in between. The germline CDR1 and CDR2 sequences are MGHRA and YSYEKL. The CDR3 extends over 14 amino acids. CDR3 DNA: TGCGCCAGCAGCCAATGGACAGCCTACAATGAGCAGTTCTTC. Translating gives CASSQWTAYNEQFF.